Listed below are T cell receptor beta chains from one sample, sequenced in a study of blood T cell repertoires in COVID-19. Clones were sequenced by immunoSEQ multiplex PCR, and TCRdb holds only the in-frame ones, with some missing. The sample lists about 89,000 clones, approximately 80% occurring once. Source material: peripheral blood. The receptor source for this set is a human donor in a cohort sampled during active COVID-19. Each CDR3 is given with its conserved first and last residue. Each record gives: V gene, J gene, D gene, clone size, CDR3 protein, CDR3 DNA. D genes are given only for firm matches. The size entry is marked missing in some rows and otherwise reads once, few, many or a size class.

v_call: TRBV5-6; j_call: TRBJ2-1; d_call: TRBD2; clone_size: few; cdr3_aa: CASSLLAEDNEQFF; cdr3_nt: TGTGCCAGCAGCCTACTAGCGGAGGACAATGAGCAGTTCTTC
v_call: TRBV5-4; j_call: TRBJ2-2; d_call: NA; clone_size: NA; cdr3_aa: CASSWDLNTGELFF; cdr3_nt: TGTGCCAGCAGTTGGGACTTGAACACCGGGGAGCTGTTTTTT
v_call: TRBV19; j_call: TRBJ2-1; d_call: TRBD2; clone_size: few; cdr3_aa: CASILRGDVWWEGSNEQFF; cdr3_nt: TGTGCCAGTATCCTTCGAGGGGATGTTTGGTGGGAGGGGTCCAATGAGCAGTTCTTC
v_call: TRBV7-3; j_call: TRBJ2-1; d_call: TRBD2; clone_size: NA; cdr3_aa: CASSLSATSGDNEQFF; cdr3_nt: TGTGCCAGCAGCTTATCCGCGACTAGCGGAGACAATGAGCAGTTCTTC
v_call: TRBV6-5; j_call: TRBJ2-1; d_call: TRBD2; clone_size: NA; cdr3_aa: CASGLPGTSNEQFF; cdr3_nt: TGTGCCAGCGGTCTTCCCGGGACTAGCAATGAGCAGTTCTTC
v_call: TRBV18; j_call: TRBJ1-5; d_call: NA; clone_size: NA; cdr3_aa: CASSPKQGSAPQHF; cdr3_nt: TGTGCCAGCTCACCAAAACAGGGCTCAGCGCCCCAGCATTTT
v_call: TRBV18; j_call: TRBJ1-5; d_call: NA; clone_size: many; cdr3_aa: CASSRDPSRWARQPQHF; cdr3_nt: TGTGCCAGCTCACGTGATCCTTCCCGATGGGCAAGACAGCCCCAGCATTTT
v_call: TRBV5-1; j_call: TRBJ2-3; d_call: TRBD2; clone_size: NA; cdr3_aa: CASSESSGGTDTQYF; cdr3_nt: TGCGCCAGCAGCGAGTCTAGCGGAGGCACAGATACGCAGTATTTT
v_call: TRBV6-5; j_call: TRBJ2-1; d_call: NA; clone_size: few; cdr3_aa: CASSLEGDNEQFF; cdr3_nt: TGTGCCAGCAGCCTGGAAGGGGACAATGAGCAGTTCTTC
v_call: TRBV7-2; j_call: TRBJ1-2; d_call: TRBD1; clone_size: few; cdr3_aa: CASSRVQGLYGYTF; cdr3_nt: TGTGCCAGCAGCCGGGTACAGGGGCTGTATGGCTACACCTTC
v_call: TRBV24-1; j_call: TRBJ2-3; d_call: NA; clone_size: NA; cdr3_aa: CATSDWGEKGTDTQYF; cdr3_nt: TGTGCCACCAGTGATTGGGGGGAGAAGGGGACAGATACGCAGTATTTT
v_call: TRBV9; j_call: TRBJ1-1; d_call: NA; clone_size: NA; cdr3_aa: CASSPLQGTNTEAFF; cdr3_nt: TGTGCCAGCAGCCCACTGCAGGGGACGAACACTGAAGCTTTCTTT
v_call: TRBV6-2/TRBV6-3; j_call: TRBJ2-5; d_call: NA; clone_size: NA; cdr3_aa: CASTPWRGEGPETQYF; cdr3_nt: TGTGCCAGCACCCCTTGGAGGGGGGAGGGCCCAGAGACCCAGTACTTC
v_call: TRBV28; j_call: TRBJ2-3; d_call: TRBD2; clone_size: NA; cdr3_aa: CASSSTLAVGGDTQYF; cdr3_nt: TGTGCCAGCAGTTCCACCCTAGCGGTGGGGGGGGATACGCAGTATTTT
v_call: TRBV4-1; j_call: TRBJ2-4; d_call: NA; clone_size: NA; cdr3_aa: CASSQDLTIAKNIQYF; cdr3_nt: TGCGCCAGCAGCCAAGACTTGACAATAGCCAAAAACATTCAGTACTTC
v_call: TRBV29-1; j_call: TRBJ1-1; d_call: NA; clone_size: NA; cdr3_aa: CSVEWRGRGTEAFF; cdr3_nt: TGCAGCGTTGAATGGCGGGGGCGCGGCACTGAAGCTTTCTTT
v_call: TRBV11-1; j_call: TRBJ2-2; d_call: TRBD2; clone_size: NA; cdr3_aa: CASSLALLAGESGELFF; cdr3_nt: TGTGCCAGCAGCTTAGCGCTCCTCGCGGGAGAATCCGGGGAGCTGTTTTTT
v_call: TRBV7-9; j_call: TRBJ1-1; d_call: NA; clone_size: NA; cdr3_aa: CASSLALRGTEAFF; cdr3_nt: TGTGCCAGCAGCTTAGCGCTTCGGGGCACTGAAGCTTTCTTT
v_call: TRBV2; j_call: TRBJ2-1; d_call: TRBD2; clone_size: NA; cdr3_aa: CASSGLAGTLGQFF; cdr3_nt: TGTGCCAGCAGCGGACTAGCAGGCACATTGGGGCAGTTCTTC
v_call: TRBV7-2; j_call: TRBJ1-2; d_call: TRBD1; clone_size: NA; cdr3_aa: CASSSATGRIGMDGYTF; cdr3_nt: TGTGCCAGCAGCTCAGCGACAGGGCGAATAGGAATGGATGGCTACACCTTC
v_call: TRBV5-6; j_call: TRBJ2-3; d_call: NA; clone_size: NA; cdr3_aa: CASSPLGPRTSTDTQYF; cdr3_nt: TGTGCCAGCAGCCCCTTAGGACCGAGGACTAGCACAGATACGCAGTATTTT
v_call: TRBV28; j_call: TRBJ2-1; d_call: NA; clone_size: NA; cdr3_aa: CAVCGGATYNEQFF; cdr3_nt: TGTGCAGTTTGTGGGGGCGCTACCTACAATGAGCAGTTCTTC
v_call: TRBV5-1; j_call: TRBJ2-3; d_call: TRBD2; clone_size: NA; cdr3_aa: CASSPGLAGPDTQYF; cdr3_nt: TGCGCCAGCAGCCCGGGACTAGCGGGACCAGATACGCAGTATTTT
v_call: TRBV11-3; j_call: TRBJ2-1; d_call: TRBD2; clone_size: NA; cdr3_aa: CASSLVGGNEQFF; cdr3_nt: TGTGCCAGCAGCTTAGTCGGGGGGAATGAGCAGTTCTTC
v_call: TRBV19; j_call: TRBJ2-7; d_call: NA; clone_size: NA; cdr3_aa: CASSYSLNGYEQYF; cdr3_nt: TGTGCCAGTAGCTACTCCCTAAACGGCTACGAGCAGTACTTC
v_call: TRBV4-2; j_call: TRBJ1-1; d_call: NA; clone_size: NA; cdr3_aa: CASSQDVMRGGSTEAFF; cdr3_nt: TGTGCCAGCAGCCAAGATGTCATGCGGGGAGGTTCGACTGAAGCTTTCTTT
v_call: TRBV19; j_call: TRBJ2-7; d_call: TRBD2; clone_size: NA; cdr3_aa: CASSEREGLYEQYF; cdr3_nt: TGTGCCAGTAGCGAGCGGGAGGGCCTATACGAGCAGTACTTC
v_call: TRBV13; j_call: TRBJ1-2; d_call: NA; clone_size: NA; cdr3_aa: CASSFLQTGLNYGYTF; cdr3_nt: TGTGCCAGCAGCTTCCTTCAAACTGGGCTCAACTATGGCTACACCTTC
v_call: TRBV19; j_call: TRBJ1-1; d_call: NA; clone_size: few; cdr3_aa: CASSTLRVRNTEAFF; cdr3_nt: TGTGCCAGTAGTACATTACGGGTGAGGAACACTGAAGCTTTCTTT
v_call: TRBV7-3; j_call: TRBJ2-1; d_call: TRBD2; clone_size: NA; cdr3_aa: CASSLFGLAGVSNEQFF; cdr3_nt: TGTGCCAGCAGCTTATTCGGGCTAGCGGGAGTGAGTAATGAGCAGTTCTTC
v_call: TRBV15; j_call: TRBJ1-2; d_call: NA; clone_size: NA; cdr3_aa: CATSRGRGDGGYTF; cdr3_nt: TGTGCCACCAGCAGAGGGAGGGGTGATGGTGGCTACACCTTC
v_call: TRBV5-4; j_call: TRBJ2-7; d_call: TRBD2; clone_size: NA; cdr3_aa: CASSSGLAGSEQYF; cdr3_nt: TGTGCCAGCAGCTCCGGACTAGCGGGAAGCGAGCAGTACTTC
v_call: TRBV7-9; j_call: TRBJ2-7; d_call: TRBD2; clone_size: NA; cdr3_aa: CASGLGSGEQYF; cdr3_nt: TGTGCCAGCGGACTAGGATCGGGCGAGCAGTACTTC
v_call: TRBV28; j_call: TRBJ2-7; d_call: NA; clone_size: few; cdr3_aa: CASSLSMTKQYF; cdr3_nt: TGTGCCAGCAGTTTATCTATGACAAAGCAGTACTTC
v_call: TRBV27; j_call: TRBJ2-6; d_call: NA; clone_size: NA; cdr3_aa: CASTLVGGSGANVLTF; cdr3_nt: TGTGCCAGCACCCTTGTTGGCGGTTCTGGGGCCAACGTCCTGACTTTC
v_call: TRBV4-1; j_call: TRBJ1-2; d_call: TRBD1; clone_size: NA; cdr3_aa: CASSQVNRGSGYTF; cdr3_nt: TGCGCCAGCAGCCAGGTCAACAGGGGTTCTGGCTACACCTTC
v_call: TRBV13; j_call: TRBJ2-3; d_call: TRBD1; clone_size: NA; cdr3_aa: CASSLRTGRDTQYF; cdr3_nt: TGTGCCAGCAGCTTGAGGACAGGGAGAGATACGCAGTATTTT
v_call: TRBV25-1; j_call: TRBJ1-1; d_call: NA; clone_size: NA; cdr3_aa: CASSEAGNTEAFF; cdr3_nt: TGTGCCAGCAGTGAGGCAGGCAACACTGAAGCTTTCTTT
v_call: TRBV30; j_call: TRBJ1-1; d_call: TRBD1; clone_size: NA; cdr3_aa: CAWNSGGMWAFF; cdr3_nt: TGTGCCTGGAACTCAGGGGGAATGTGGGCTTTCTTT
v_call: TRBV5-6; j_call: TRBJ2-7; d_call: NA; clone_size: NA; cdr3_aa: CASTLHPGHHPSF; cdr3_nt: TGTGCCAGCACTCTACACCCGGGACACCACCCAAGTTTC
v_call: TRBV9; j_call: TRBJ1-5; d_call: NA; clone_size: NA; cdr3_aa: CASSLSGASNQPQHF; cdr3_nt: TGTGCCAGCAGCCTTTCTGGGGCAAGCAATCAGCCCCAGCATTTT
v_call: TRBV7-3; j_call: TRBJ2-1; d_call: TRBD2; clone_size: NA; cdr3_aa: CASSAYSGRALGNEQFF; cdr3_nt: TGTGCCAGCAGCGCGTATAGCGGGAGGGCCCTGGGCAATGAGCAGTTCTTC
v_call: TRBV15; j_call: TRBJ2-7; d_call: TRBD1; clone_size: few; cdr3_aa: CATSRDRDRGRLEQYF; cdr3_nt: TGTGCCACCAGCAGAGACCGGGACAGGGGGCGTTTAGAGCAGTACTTC
v_call: TRBV11-2; j_call: TRBJ1-6; d_call: NA; clone_size: few; cdr3_aa: CASSRSVSYNSPLHF; cdr3_nt: TGTGCCAGCAGCCGATCGGTCTCCTATAATTCACCCCTCCACTTT
v_call: TRBV28; j_call: TRBJ1-2; d_call: TRBD1; clone_size: NA; cdr3_aa: CASSLGARDRNYGYTF; cdr3_nt: TGTGCCAGCAGTTTAGGGGCCCGGGACAGAAACTATGGCTACACCTTC
v_call: TRBV4-3; j_call: TRBJ2-5; d_call: NA; clone_size: NA; cdr3_aa: CASSPQGYETQYF; cdr3_nt: TGCGCCAGCAGCCCACAGGGCTATGAGACCCAGTACTTC